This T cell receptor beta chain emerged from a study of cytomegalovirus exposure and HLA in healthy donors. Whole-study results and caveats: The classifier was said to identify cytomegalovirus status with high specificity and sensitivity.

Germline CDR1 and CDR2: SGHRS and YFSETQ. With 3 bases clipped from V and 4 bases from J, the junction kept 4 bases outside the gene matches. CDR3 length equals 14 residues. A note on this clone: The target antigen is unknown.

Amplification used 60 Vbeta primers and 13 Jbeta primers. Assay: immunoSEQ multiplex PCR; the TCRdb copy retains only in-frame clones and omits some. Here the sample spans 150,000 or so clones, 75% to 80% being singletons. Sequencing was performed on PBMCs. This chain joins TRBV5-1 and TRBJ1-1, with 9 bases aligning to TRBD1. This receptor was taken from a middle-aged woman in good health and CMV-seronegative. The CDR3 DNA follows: TGCGCCAGCAGCTCCACAGGGGGCCGCACTGAAGCTTTCTTT. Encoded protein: CASSSTGGRTEAFF.